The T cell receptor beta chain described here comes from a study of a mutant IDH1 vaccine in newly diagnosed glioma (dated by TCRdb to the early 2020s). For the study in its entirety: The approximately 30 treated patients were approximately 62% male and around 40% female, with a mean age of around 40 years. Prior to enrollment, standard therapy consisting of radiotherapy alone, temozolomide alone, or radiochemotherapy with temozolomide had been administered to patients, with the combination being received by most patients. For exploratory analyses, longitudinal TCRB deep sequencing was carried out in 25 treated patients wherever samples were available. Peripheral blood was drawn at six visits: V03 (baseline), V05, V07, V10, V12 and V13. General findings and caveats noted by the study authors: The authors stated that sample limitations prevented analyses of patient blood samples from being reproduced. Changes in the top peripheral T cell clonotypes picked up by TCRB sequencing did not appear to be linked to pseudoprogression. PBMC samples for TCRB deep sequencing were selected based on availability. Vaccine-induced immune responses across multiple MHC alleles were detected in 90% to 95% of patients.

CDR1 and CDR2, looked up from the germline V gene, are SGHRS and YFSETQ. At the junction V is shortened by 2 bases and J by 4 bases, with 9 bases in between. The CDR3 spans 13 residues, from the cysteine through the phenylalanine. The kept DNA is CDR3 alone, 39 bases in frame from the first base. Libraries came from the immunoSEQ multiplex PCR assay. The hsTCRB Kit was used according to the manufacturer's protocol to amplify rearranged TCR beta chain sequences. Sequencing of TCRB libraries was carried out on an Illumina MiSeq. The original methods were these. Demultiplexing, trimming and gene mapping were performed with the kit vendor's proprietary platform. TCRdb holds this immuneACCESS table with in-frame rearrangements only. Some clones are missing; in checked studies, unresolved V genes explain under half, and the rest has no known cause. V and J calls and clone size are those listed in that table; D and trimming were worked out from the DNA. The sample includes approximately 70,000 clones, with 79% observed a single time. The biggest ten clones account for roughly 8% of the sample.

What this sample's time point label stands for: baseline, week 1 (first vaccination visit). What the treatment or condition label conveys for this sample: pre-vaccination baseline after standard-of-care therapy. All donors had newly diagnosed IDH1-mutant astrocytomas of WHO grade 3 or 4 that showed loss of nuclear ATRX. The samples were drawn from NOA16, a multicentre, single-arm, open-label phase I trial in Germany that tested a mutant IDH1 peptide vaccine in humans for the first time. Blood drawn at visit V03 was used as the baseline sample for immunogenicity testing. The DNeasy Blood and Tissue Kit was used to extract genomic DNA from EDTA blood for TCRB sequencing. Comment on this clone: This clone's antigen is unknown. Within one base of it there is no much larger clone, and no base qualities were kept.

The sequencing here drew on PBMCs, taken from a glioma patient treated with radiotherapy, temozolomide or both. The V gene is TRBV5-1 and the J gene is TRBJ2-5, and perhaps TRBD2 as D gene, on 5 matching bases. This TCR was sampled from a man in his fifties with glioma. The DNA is TGCGCCAGCAGCTTACGACTAAGAGAGACCCAGTACTTC. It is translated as CASSLRLRETQYF. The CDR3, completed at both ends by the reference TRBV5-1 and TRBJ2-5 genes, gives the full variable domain KAGVTQTPRYLIKTRGQQVTLSCSPISGHRSVSWYQQTPGQGLQFLFEYFSETQRNKGNFPGRFSGRQFSNSRSEMNVSTLELGDSALYLCASSLRLRETQYFGPGTRLLVL.